These 18 T cell receptor beta chains were sequenced from one sample in a study of T-cell reconstitution after alpha-beta-depleted transplantation in children. TCRbeta library construction was performed incorporating unique molecular identifiers. TCRdb passed the PCR reads through MiXCR, listing each CDR3 protein once. Seen here are some 290,000 distinct CDR3 sequences, over 20% observed once, and the top ten hold approximately 9.9%. The specimen was PBMCs, mostly from graft donor cells, collected 180 days after TCRalphabeta/CD19-depleted stem cell transplant. Receptors were obtained from a male patient aged 10 to 17 who had a stem cell transplant for acute lymphoblastic leukemia, so the T cells may come from the graft donor.

This sequence joins TRBV3-1 and TRBJ2-7; perhaps D is TRBD1 or TRBD2 (5 bases each). The CDR3 has 20 residues. V dropped 2 bases and J dropped 0 bases, with 26 bases sitting between them. Germline loops: CDR1 LGHDT, CDR2 YNNKEL (reference sequence). The CDR3: CASSQRGFHGMGRNSYEQYF. CDR3 DNA sequence: TGTGCCAGCAGCCAAAGGGGTTTTCATGGAATGGGACGCAACTCCTACGAGCAGTACTTC.

This clonotype appeared a few times. The chain links TRBV7-9 to TRBJ2-7; 9 nucleotides agree with TRBD2. The germline gives CDR1 SEHNR, CDR2 FQNEAQ (reference sequence). The CDR3 has 17 residues. The V gene end was trimmed by 5 bases and the J gene end by 5 bases; junction bases not matched to a gene: 16. CDR3 residues: CASSNGLSSGRTNEQYF. CDR3 DNA sequence: TGTGCCAGCAGCAATGGTTTAAGTAGCGGGAGAACAAACGAGCAGTACTTC.

The chain carries TRBV25-1 and TRBJ2-7, with 7 bases matching TRBD1. CDR3 size: 14 residues. Per germline, CDR1 MGHDK and CDR2 SYGVNS. The trim removed 3 bases at V and 6 bases at J, leaving 8 bases unmatched. The CDR3 region is CASSEPAGTVEQYF. The CDR3 bases are TGTGCCAGCAGTGAGCCTGCCGGGACAGTCGAGCAGTACTTC.

V gene TRBV9 combines with J gene TRBJ1-5, with TRBD1 identical over 7 bases. Germline CDR1 reads SGDLS; CDR2 reads YYNGEE. V lost 0 bases to trimming and J lost 6 bases; unmatched junction nucleotides: 6. This CDR3 is 15 amino acids long. CDR3 sequence: CASSVGQGGSQPQHF. Here the CDR3 DNA reads TGTGCCAGCAGCGTAGGACAGGGAGGAAGTCAGCCCCAGCATTTT. Full variable domain (missing parts from reference TRBV9 and TRBJ1-5): DSGVTQTPKHLITATGQRVTLRCSPRSGDLSVYWYQQSLDQGLQFLIQYYNGEERAKGNILERFSAQQFPDLHSELNLSSLELGDSALYFCASSVGQGGSQPQHFGDGTRLSIL.

The chain uses TRBV5-1 and TRBJ1-1; 8 bases align to TRBD1. CDR1 SGHRS and CDR2 YFSETQ come from the germline V gene. V trimming: 4 bases; J trimming: 5 bases; junction bases outside the gene matches: 4. The CDR3 is 13 residues long. The CDR3 sequence: CASSTTGGTEAFF. CDR3 nucleotide sequence: TGCGCCAGCAGCACAACAGGGGGGACTGAAGCTTTCTTT.

The J gene is TRBJ1-2, the V gene TRBV5-1; weak D call: TRBD1 (6 bases). The CDR3 is made up of 15 amino acids. V was pared by 1 base and J by 3 bases, with 13 bases between. CDR1 is SGHRS, CDR2 YFSETQ, per germline. The CDR3 is CASSLTAGADYGYTF. In nucleotides, the CDR3 is TGCGCCAGCAGCTTGACCGCAGGGGCGGACTATGGCTACACCTTC.

The gene calls are TRBV4-1 and TRBJ2-5; no clear D gene. The CDR3 spans 13 residues. Trimming removed 4 bases at V and 5 bases at J, with 11 bases between. In germline, CDR1 is MGHRA, CDR2 YSYEKL. CDR3 protein: CASSLDVEETQYF. CDR3 coding DNA: TGCGCCAGCAGCCTCGACGTGGAGGAGACCCAGTACTTC.

This chain links TRBV9 with TRBJ2-7; 11 nucleotides match TRBD1. With V trimmed by 4 bases and J by 5 bases, 5 bases remained unmatched. The V gene's germline CDR1 is SGDLS and CDR2 YYNGEE. The CDR3 is 14 residues long. The CDR3 is CASSSRTGGDEQYF. In DNA form, the CDR3 reads TGTGCCAGCAGCTCCCGGACAGGGGGCGACGAGCAGTACTTC.

A few counts support this clonotype. This chain uses TRBV5-1 with TRBJ2-6; D is ambiguous. This CDR3 region has 15 residues. CDR1 is SGHRS and CDR2 is YFSETQ in the germline V gene. Trimming took off 1 base at V and 0 bases at J, with 5 bases between the two ends. CDR3 amino acids: CASSLSVSGANVLTF. DNA for the CDR3: TGCGCCAGCAGCTTGTCGGTCTCTGGGGCCAACGTCCTGACTTTC.

The chain has TRBV10-3 and TRBJ2-5, with a possible D match to TRBD1 (7 bases). Germline V gene lookup returns CDR1 ENHRY and CDR2 SYGVKD. The CDR3 runs 14 residues. V was cut by 2 bases and J by 9 bases, with 16 bases left in between. CDR3 sequence (DNA): TGTGCCATCAGTGAGGCGGCGGGCAGGGGGGCCCAGTACTTC. It translates to CAISEAAGRGAQYF.

This clonotype was observed a few times. This chain joins TRBV3-1 and TRBJ1-1; D may be TRBD1 (6 bases). CDR1 and CDR2 (germline): LGHDT, YNNKEL (reference sequence). Trimming cost V 0 bases and J 0 bases, with 20 bases left between them. The CDR3 runs to 19 residues. The CDR3 DNA sequence: TGTGCCAGCAGCCAAGATTTGGGTTTCGGGGGGCGGATGAACACTGAAGCTTTCTTT. This sequence encodes CASSQDLGFGGRMNTEAFF.

This clonotype has only a few counts. V and J are TRBV7-2 and TRBJ2-4; TRBD1 or TRBD2 may be the D gene (5 bases each). V lost 0 bases and J lost 7, with 13 bases in between. The CDR3 sequence is 15 residues long. Germline lookup yields CDR1 SGHTA and CDR2 FQGNSA. CDR3 sequence reads: CASSLAGTGYNIQYF. The CDR3 bases are TGTGCCAGCAGCTTAGCAGGGACCGGCTATAACATTCAGTACTTC.

The chain links TRBV15 to TRBJ1-5; D ambiguous. This CDR3 comprises 16 residues. Trimming shortened V by 0 bases and J by 0 bases, and 9 bases separated the two germline ends. The germline gives CDR1 LNHNV, CDR2 YYDKDF (reference sequence). The CDR3 loop reads CATSRDRQSSNQPQHF. CDR3 bases: TGTGCCACCAGCAGAGATCGGCAGTCTAGCAATCAGCCCCAGCATTTT.

This clonotype was counted only a few times. V gene TRBV6-5 combines with J gene TRBJ2-5; D is unclear. V was shortened by 5 bases and J by 5 bases, with 9 bases between the two germline ends. The CDR3 length is 12 residues. Germline assignment: CDR1 MNHEY and CDR2 SVGAGI. The CDR3 region has the DNA TGTGCCAGCAGTCAGGCTACGGAGACCCAGTACTTC. It encodes CASSQATETQYF.

This clonotype has only a few counts. The chain combines TRBV6-5 with TRBJ1-4; D might be TRBD1 (6 bases). Germline lookup yields CDR1 MNHEY and CDR2 SVGAGI. V was cut by 7 bases and J by 0 bases, with 12 bases left in between. The CDR3 extends over 15 amino acids. The CDR3 region has the DNA TGTGCCAGCAATTTCGCAGGGGCAACTAATGAAAAACTGTTTTTT. Amino acids: CASNFAGATNEKLFF.

This rearrangement joins TRBV7-9 to TRBJ2-7; D is perhaps TRBD1 (5 bases). CDR1 is SEHNR and CDR2 is FQNEAQ in the germline V gene (reference sequence). The CDR3 length is 15 residues. Trimming removed 0 bases at V and 2 bases at J, with 11 bases between. The CDR3 DNA reads TGTGCCAGCAGCTTAGCGCAGGGCTTAGCCTACGAGCAGTACTTC. Encoded protein: CASSLAQGLAYEQYF.

V and J are TRBV7-9 and TRBJ2-2; unclear D gene. This CDR3 comprises 15 residues. The ends were cut back, 0 bases at V and 2 bases at J, with 7 bases in the middle. CDR1 and CDR2 (germline): SEHNR, FQNEAQ (reference sequence). CDR3 residues: CASSLAYSNTGELFF. DNA for the CDR3: TGTGCCAGCAGCTTAGCGTACAGTAACACCGGGGAGCTGTTTTTT.

This clonotype was counted between two and nine times. J is TRBJ2-3 and V is TRBV3-1; no clear D. The V and J ends lost 2 bases and 5 bases respectively, with 11 bases between them. The CDR3 spans 14 residues. The V gene's germline CDR1 is LGHDT and CDR2 YNNKEL (reference sequence). CDR3 sequence (DNA): TGTGCCAGCAGCCAAATGGCCTCGGGAGATACGCAGTATTTT. Translated: CASSQMASGDTQYF.